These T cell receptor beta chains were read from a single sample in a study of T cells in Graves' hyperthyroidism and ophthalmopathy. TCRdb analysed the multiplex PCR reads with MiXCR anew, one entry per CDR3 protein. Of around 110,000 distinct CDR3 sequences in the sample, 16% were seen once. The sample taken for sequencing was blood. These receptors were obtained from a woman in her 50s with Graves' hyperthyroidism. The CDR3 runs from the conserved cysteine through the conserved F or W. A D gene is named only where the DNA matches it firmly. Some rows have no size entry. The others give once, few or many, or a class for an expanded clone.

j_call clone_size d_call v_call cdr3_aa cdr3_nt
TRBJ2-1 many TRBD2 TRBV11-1 CASSNMGLAGRYNEQFF TGTGCCAGCAGCAACATGGGACTAGCGGGGCGCTACAATGAGCAGTTCTTC
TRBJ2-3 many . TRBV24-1 CATSDPGLRTDTQYF TGTGCCACCAGTGACCCGGGCCTTAGAACCGATACGCAGTATTTT
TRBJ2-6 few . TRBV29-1 CSVGDSQARSGANVLTF TGCAGCGTTGGAGATTCGCAGGCAAGATCTGGGGCCAACGTCCTGACTTTC
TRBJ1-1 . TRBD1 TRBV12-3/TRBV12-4 CASSFGQGVNTEAFF TGTGCCAGCAGTTTTGGACAGGGGGTGAACACTGAAGCTTTCTTT
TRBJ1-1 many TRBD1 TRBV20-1 CSARQGALNTEAFF TGCAGTGCGAGACAGGGGGCTCTGAACACTGAAGCTTTCTTT
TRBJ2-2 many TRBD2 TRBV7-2 CASSPRLAGVTGELFF TGTGCCAGCAGCCCCCGACTAGCGGGAGTCACCGGGGAGCTGTTTTTT
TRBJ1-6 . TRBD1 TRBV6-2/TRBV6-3 CASSQGGGPNSPLHF TGTGCCAGCAGTCAGGGGGGGGGTCCGAATTCACCCCTCCACTTT
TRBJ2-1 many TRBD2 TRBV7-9 CASSLTSGSVSEQFF TGTGCCAGCAGCTTAACTAGCGGGAGCGTCAGTGAGCAGTTCTTC
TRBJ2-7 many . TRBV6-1 CADRSGNLSYEQYF TGTGCCGACAGATCGGGGAACCTCTCCTACGAGCAGTACTTC
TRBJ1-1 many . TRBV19 CASSIEAGSTEAFF TGTGCCAGTAGTATAGAGGCAGGGTCCACTGAAGCTTTCTTT
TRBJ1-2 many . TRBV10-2 CASSESRGSNYGYTF TGCGCCAGCAGTGAGTCTCGTGGCAGCAATTATGGCTACACCTTC
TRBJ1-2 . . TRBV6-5 CASSYSESYGYTF TGTGCCAGCAGTTACTCAGAGAGCTATGGCTACACCTTC
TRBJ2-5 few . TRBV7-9 CASSRVGGRKSETQYF TGTGCCAGCAGCCGGGTAGGGGGACGAAAATCGGAGACCCAGTACTTC
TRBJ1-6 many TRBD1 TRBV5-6 CASSPRTGHNSPLHF TGTGCCAGCAGCCCGAGGACAGGGCACAATTCACCCCTCCACTTT
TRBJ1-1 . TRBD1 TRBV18 CASSPRDRDMGTEAFF TGTGCCAGCTCACCTCGGGACAGGGATATGGGGACTGAAGCTTTCTTT
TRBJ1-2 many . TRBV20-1 CSASPGGYGYTF TGCAGTGCTAGCCCAGGAGGGTATGGCTACACCTTC
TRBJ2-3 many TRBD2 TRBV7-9 CASSLGTSGRADTQYF TGTGCCAGCAGCCTAGGGACTAGCGGGAGAGCCGATACGCAGTATTTT
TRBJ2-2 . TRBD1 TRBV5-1 CASSFPPGQAAPGELFF TGCGCCAGCAGCTTTCCTCCGGGACAGGCAGCCCCCGGGGAGCTGTTTTTT
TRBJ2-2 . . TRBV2 CASTGDDSIGELFF TGTGCCAGCACCGGGGATGACAGCATCGGGGAGCTGTTTTTT
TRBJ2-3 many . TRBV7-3 CASSPGRGAFPAGPDTQYF TGTGCCAGCAGCCCGGGGAGAGGGGCTTTTCCGGCGGGGCCAGATACGCAGTATTTT